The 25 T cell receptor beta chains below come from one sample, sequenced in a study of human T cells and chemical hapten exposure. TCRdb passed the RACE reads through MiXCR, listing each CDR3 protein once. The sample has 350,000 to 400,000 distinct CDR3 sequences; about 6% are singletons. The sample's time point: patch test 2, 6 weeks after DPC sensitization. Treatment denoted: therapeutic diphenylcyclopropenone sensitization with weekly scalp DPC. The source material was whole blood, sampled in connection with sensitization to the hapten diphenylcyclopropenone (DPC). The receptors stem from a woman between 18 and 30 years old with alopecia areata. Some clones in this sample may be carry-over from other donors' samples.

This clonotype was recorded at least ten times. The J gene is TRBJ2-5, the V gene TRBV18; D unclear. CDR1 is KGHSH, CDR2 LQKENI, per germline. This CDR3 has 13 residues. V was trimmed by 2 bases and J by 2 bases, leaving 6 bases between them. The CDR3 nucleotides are TGTGCCAGCTCACCAACCAATCAAGAGACCCAGTACTTC. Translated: CASSPTNQETQYF. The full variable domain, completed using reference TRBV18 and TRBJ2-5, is NAGVMQNPRHLVRRRGQEARLRCSPMKGHSHVYWYRQLPEEGLKFMVYLQKENIIDESGMPKERFSAEFPKEGPSILRIQQVVRGDSAAYFCASSPTNQETQYFGPGTRLLVL.

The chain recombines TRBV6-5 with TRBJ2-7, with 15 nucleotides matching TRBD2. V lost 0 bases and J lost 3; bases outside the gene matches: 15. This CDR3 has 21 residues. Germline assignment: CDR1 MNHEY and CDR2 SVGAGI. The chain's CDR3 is CASSYSSVGLAGGHHHYEQYF. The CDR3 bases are TGTGCCAGCAGTTACTCGTCTGTGGGACTAGCGGGGGGACATCATCACTACGAGCAGTACTTC.

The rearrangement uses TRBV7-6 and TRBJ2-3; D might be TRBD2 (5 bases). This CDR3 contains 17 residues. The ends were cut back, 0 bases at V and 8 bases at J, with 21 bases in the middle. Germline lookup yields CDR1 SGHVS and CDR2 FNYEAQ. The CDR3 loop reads CASSLAGSAAASGTQYF. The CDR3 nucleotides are TGTGCCAGCAGCTTAGCGGGTAGCGCCGCGGCTTCGGGTACGCAGTATTTT.

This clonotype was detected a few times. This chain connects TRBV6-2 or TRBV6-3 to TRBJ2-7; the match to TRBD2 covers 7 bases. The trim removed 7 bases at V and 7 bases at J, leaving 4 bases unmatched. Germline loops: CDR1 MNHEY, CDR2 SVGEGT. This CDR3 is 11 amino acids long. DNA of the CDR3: TGTGCCAGCACTAAGCGGGAAGAGCAGTACTTC. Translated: CASTKREEQYF.

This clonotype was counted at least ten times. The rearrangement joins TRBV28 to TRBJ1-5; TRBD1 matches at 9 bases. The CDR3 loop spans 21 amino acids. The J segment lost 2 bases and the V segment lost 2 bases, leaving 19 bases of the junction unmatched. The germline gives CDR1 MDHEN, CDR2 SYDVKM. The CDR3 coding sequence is TGTGCCAGCAGTTTACGACGGGAGTGGGACAGGGCCACACCCGGCAATCAGCCCCAGCATTTT. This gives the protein CASSLRREWDRATPGNQPQHF.

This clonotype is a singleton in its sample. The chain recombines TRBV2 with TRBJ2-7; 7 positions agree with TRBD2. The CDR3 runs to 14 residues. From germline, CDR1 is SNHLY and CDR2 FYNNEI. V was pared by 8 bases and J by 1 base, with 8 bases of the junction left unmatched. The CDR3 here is CASLPRSGSYEQYF. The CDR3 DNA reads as TGTGCCAGCCTCCCCCGTAGCGGGTCCTACGAGCAGTACTTC.

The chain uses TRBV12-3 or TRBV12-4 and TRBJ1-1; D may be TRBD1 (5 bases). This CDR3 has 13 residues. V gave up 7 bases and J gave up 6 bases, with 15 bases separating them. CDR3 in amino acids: CASTPGGRSEAFF. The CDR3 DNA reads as TGTGCCAGCACCCCCGGGGGTAGGTCTGAAGCTTTCTTT.

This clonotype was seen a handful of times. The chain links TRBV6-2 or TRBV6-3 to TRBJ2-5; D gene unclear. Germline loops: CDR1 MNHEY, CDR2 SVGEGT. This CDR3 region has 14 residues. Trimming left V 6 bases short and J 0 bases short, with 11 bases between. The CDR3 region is CASSPRTNQETQYF. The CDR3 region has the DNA TGTGCCAGCAGCCCGAGGACGAACCAAGAGACCCAGTACTTC.

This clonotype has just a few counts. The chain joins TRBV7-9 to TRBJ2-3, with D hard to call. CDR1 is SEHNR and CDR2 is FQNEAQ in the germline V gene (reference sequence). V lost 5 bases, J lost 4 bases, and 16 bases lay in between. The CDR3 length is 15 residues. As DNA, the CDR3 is TGTGCCAGCAGCCTCGGACGCCTCTCCGCAGATACGCAGTATTTT. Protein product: CASSLGRLSADTQYF. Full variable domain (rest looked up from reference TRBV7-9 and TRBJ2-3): DTGVSQNPRHKITKRGQNVTFRCDPISEHNRLYWYRQTLGQGPEFLTYFQNEAQLEKSRLLSDRFSAERPKGSFSTLEIQRTEQGDSAMYLCASSLGRLSADTQYFGPGTRLTVL.

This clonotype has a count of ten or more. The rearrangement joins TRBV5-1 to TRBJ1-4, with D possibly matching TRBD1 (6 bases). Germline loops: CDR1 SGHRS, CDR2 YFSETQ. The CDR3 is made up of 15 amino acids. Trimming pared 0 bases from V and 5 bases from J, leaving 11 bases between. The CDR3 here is CASSLEGGLNEKLFF. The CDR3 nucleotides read TGCGCCAGCAGCTTGGAGGGGGGACTCAATGAAAAACTGTTTTTT.

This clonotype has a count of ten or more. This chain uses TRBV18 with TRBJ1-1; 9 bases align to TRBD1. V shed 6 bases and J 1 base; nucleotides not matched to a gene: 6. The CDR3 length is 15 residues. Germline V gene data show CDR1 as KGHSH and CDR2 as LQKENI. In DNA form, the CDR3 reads TGTGCCAGCTCCCCTCAGGGACAGGGGAACACTGAAGCTTTCTTT. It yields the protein CASSPQGQGNTEAFF.

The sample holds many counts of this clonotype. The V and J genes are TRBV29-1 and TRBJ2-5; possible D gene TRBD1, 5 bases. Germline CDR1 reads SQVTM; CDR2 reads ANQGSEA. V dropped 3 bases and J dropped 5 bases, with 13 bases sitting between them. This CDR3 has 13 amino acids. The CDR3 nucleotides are TGCAGCGTTGACGCCCAGGGCCCGGAGACCCAGTACTTC. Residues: CSVDAQGPETQYF.

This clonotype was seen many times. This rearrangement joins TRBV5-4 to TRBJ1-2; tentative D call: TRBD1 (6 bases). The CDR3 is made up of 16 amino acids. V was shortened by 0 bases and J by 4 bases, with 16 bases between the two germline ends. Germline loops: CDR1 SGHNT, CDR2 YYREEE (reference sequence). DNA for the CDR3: TGTGCCAGCAGCTTGGCCGGGGGCGCCGGGGGCTATGGCTACACCTTC. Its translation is CASSLAGGAGGYGYTF.

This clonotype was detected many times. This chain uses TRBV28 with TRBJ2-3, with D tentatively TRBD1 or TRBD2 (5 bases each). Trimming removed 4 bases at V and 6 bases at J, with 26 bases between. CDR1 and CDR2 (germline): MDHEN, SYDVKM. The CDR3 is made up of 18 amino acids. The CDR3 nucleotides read TGTGCCAGCAGTTCAATACTAGAGGGGCCTTTAGGCCGGGATACGCAGTATTTT. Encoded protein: CASSSILEGPLGRDTQYF. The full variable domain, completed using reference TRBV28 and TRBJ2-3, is DVKVTQSSRYLVKRTGEKVFLECVQDMDHENMFWYRQDPGLGLRLIYFSYDVKMKEKGDIPEGYSVSREKKERFSLILESASTNQTSMYLCASSSILEGPLGRDTQYFGPGTRLTVL.

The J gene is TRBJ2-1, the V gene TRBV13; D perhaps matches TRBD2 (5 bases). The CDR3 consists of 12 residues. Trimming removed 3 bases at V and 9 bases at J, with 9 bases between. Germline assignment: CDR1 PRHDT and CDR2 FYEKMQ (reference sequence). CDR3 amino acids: CASSFTGVEQFF. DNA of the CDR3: TGTGCCAGCAGCTTTACCGGGGTTGAGCAGTTCTTC.

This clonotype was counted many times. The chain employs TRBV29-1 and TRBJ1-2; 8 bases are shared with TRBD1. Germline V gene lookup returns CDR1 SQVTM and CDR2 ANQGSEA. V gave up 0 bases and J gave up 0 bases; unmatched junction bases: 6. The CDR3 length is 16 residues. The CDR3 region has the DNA TGCAGCGTTGAAGAAGACGGGACAGGAGCTAACTATGGCTACACCTTC. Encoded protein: CSVEEDGTGANYGYTF.

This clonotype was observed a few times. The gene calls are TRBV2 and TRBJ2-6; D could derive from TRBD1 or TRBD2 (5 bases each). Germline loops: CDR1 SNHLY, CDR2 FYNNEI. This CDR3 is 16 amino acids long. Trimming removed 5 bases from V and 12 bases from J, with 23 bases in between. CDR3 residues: CASSPVEGPSGSVLTF. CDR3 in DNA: TGTGCCAGCAGTCCAGTTGAGGGACCCTCAGGGAGCGTCCTGACTTTC.

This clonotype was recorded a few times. CDR3 DNA: TGTGCCAGCGCTCCGGGACAGGGGGCTCGGGAGCTGTTTTTT. Encoded protein: CASAPGQGARELFF. This rearrangement joins TRBV2 to TRBJ2-2, with 12 bases lining up with TRBD1. The CDR3 contains 14 residues. V shed 8 bases, J shed 9 bases, and the junction held 7 bases outside the gene matches. Germline loops: CDR1 SNHLY, CDR2 FYNNEI.

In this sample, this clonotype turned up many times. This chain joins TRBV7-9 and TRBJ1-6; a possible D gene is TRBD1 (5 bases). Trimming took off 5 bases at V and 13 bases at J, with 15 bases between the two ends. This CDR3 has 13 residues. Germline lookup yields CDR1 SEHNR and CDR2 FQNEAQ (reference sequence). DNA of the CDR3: TGTGCCAGCAGCGGGAGGGACCCCGACCCCCTCCACTTT. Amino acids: CASSGRDPDPLHF.

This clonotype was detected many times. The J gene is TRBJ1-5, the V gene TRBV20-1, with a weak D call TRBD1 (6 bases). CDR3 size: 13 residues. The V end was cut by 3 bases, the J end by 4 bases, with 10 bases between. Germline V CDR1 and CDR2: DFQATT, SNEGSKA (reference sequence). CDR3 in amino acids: CSARGGGNQPQHF. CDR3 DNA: TGCAGTGCTAGGGGAGGGGGGAATCAGCCCCAGCATTTT.

The DNA for the CDR3 is TGTGCCAGCAGCGTAGGAGGTTGGGCTAGCGGGGTAGAAGAGCAGTACTTC. It translates to CASSVGGWASGVEEQYF. The J gene is TRBJ2-7, the V gene TRBV9; the match to TRBD2 covers 9 bases. Germline CDR1 SGDLS, CDR2 YYNGEE. This CDR3 comprises 17 residues. V dropped 0 bases and J dropped 7; count of bases not matched to a gene: 14.

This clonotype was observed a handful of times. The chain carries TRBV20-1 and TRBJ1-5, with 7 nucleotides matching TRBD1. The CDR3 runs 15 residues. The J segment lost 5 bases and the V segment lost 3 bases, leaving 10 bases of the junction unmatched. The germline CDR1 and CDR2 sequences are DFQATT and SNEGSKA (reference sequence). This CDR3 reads CSARDTGVGDQPQHF. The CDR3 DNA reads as TGCAGTGCTAGGGATACAGGGGTAGGAGATCAGCCCCAGCATTTT.

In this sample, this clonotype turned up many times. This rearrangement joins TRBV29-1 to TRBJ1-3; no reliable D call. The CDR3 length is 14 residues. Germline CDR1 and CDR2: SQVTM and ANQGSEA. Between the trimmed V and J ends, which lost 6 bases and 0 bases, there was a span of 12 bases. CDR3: CSVLLHSSGNTIYF. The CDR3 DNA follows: TGCAGCGTCCTACTACACTCCTCTGGAAACACCATATATTTT.

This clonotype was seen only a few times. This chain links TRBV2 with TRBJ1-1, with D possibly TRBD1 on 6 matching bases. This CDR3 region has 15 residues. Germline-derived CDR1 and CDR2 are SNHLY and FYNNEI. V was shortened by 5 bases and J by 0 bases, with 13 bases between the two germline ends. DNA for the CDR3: TGTGCCAGCAGTTTACAGGGTGGGATGAACACTGAAGCTTTCTTT. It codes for CASSLQGGMNTEAFF. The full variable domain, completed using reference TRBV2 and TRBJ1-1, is EPEVTQTPSHQVTQMGQEVILRCVPISNHLYFYWYRQILGQKVEFLVSFYNNEISEKSEIFDDQFSVERPDGSNFTLKIRSTKLEDSAMYFCASSLQGGMNTEAFFGQGTRLTVV.

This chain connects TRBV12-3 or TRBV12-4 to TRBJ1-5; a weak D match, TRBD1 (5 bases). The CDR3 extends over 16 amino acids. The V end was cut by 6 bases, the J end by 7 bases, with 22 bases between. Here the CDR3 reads CASSLTARVGGQPQHF. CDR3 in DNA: TGTGCCAGCAGCCTTACCGCCAGGGTAGGTGGACAGCCCCAGCATTTT.